This entry lists 5 T cell receptor beta chains sequenced from one sample in a study of blood T cell repertoires in COVID-19. Only in-frame clones appear in the TCRdb table, and some are missing; sequencing was by immunoSEQ multiplex PCR. The sample includes approximately 450,000 clones, 80% to 90% of them seen just once. Sequencing was done on a sample of PBMCs or T cells enriched from blood (not recorded which). The receptors originated from a young man who had recovered from COVID-19.

The chain is built from TRBV10-3 and TRBJ1-2, with TRBD1 as a possible D gene (5 bases). The germline V gene has CDR1 ENHRY and CDR2 SYGVKD. The CDR3 runs 18 residues. The V end was cut by 0 bases, the J end by 7 bases, with 24 bases between. The CDR3 spells CAISESPGLTLTRSGYTF. DNA of the CDR3: TGTGCCATCAGTGAGTCCCCGGGACTGACCTTGACCCGGAGTGGCTACACCTTC.

This rearrangement joins TRBV28 to TRBJ2-7; TRBD1 aligns across 9 bases. V shed 5 bases and J 3 bases; nucleotides not matched to a gene: 5. The germline V gene encodes CDR1 MDHEN and CDR2 SYDVKM. CDR3 length: 14 residues. The CDR3 region has the DNA TGTGCCAGCAGTCGGACAGGGGTGGGCTACGAGCAGTACTTC. Amino acids: CASSRTGVGYEQYF.

V and J are TRBV24-1 and TRBJ2-5; TRBD1 might be the D (6 bases). The V gene lost 0 bases and the J gene lost 4 bases, with 14 bases spanning the gap. The CDR3 totals 16 residues. Per germline, CDR1 KGHDR and CDR2 SFDVKD. The CDR3 DNA reads as TGTGCCACCAGTGATTTGGGGCAGGGGATGCGAGAGACCCAGTACTTC. Residues: CATSDLGQGMRETQYF.

V usage is TRBV5-6 and J usage is TRBJ2-2, with 7 bases lining up with TRBD2. With 1 base clipped from V and 8 bases from J, the junction kept 8 bases outside the gene matches. Germline CDR1 SGHDT, CDR2 YYEEEE. The CDR3 totals 15 residues. CDR3 region: CASSLPNVAGGELFF. The CDR3 region has the DNA TGTGCCAGCAGCTTGCCAAACGTAGCGGGTGGGGAGCTGTTTTTT.

The chain combines TRBV28 with TRBJ2-5; 8 bases align to TRBD1. Trimming cost V 7 bases and J 7 bases; bases outside gene matches: 8. Germline V CDR1 and CDR2: MDHEN, SYDVKM. There are 13 residues in the CDR3. As DNA, the CDR3 is TGTGCCAGCACCCCCGCCGGGACAGGGACCCAGTACTTC. It specifies CASTPAGTGTQYF.